This T cell receptor beta chain was observed in a study of blood T cell repertoires in COVID-19. Study-wide background: From the United States, Italy and Spain came samples of acute and convalescent COVID-19. The cDNA or gDNA used as material had been derived from T cells, B-cell-depleted T cells, or PBMCs.

Original processing notes: Amplification from reference gene primers served as the basis for estimated nucleated cell counts. Using immunoSEQ multiplex PCR, the repertoire was profiled, and TCRdb retains in-frame clones only, with some absent. Clonal size and the V and J genes are those of that table, whereas D and trimming came from the DNA. Of approximately 300,000 clones listed, around 90% are singletons. Germline CDR1 reads SGHTA; CDR2 reads FQGTGA. The CDR3 contains 16 residues. The V segment lost 0 bases and the J segment 10 bases; nucleotides outside the gene matches: 11. Specimen: peripheral blood. The TCR sequence derives from a man aged 18 to 35 who had recovered from COVID-19. The chain recombines TRBV7-3 with TRBJ1-1, with TRBD1 matching 10 bases. The CDR3 is CASSLTPAGQGGSAFF. CDR3 sequence (DNA): TGTGCCAGCAGCTTAACCCCGGCCGGACAGGGGGGGTCAGCTTTCTTT.